The clone carrying this TCR beta chain was counted once. Antigen unknown. A read error may be the cause here, since a much bigger clone is one base away. Germline V lookup: CDR1 KGHSH, CDR2 LQKENI. The CDR3 is made up of 13 amino acids. The V end was cut by 3 bases, the J end by 6 bases, with 12 bases between. This specimen comes from a study of breast tumors, draining lymph nodes, adjacent tissues. Study-level points and caveats: Data only fit, rather than demonstrated, lymph node origin of most tumor T cells. Tumor and nontumor repertoires were significantly more similar in luminal-like than in basal-like breast cancer. Findings are consistent with lymph node origin and intratumoral expansion of most tumor T cells. Compared with lymph nodes, tumors were less diverse; compared with nontumor tissue, more.

Each CDR3 protein is one row after TCRdb ran MiXCR on the multiplex PCR reads. Here the sample spans 70,000 or so distinct CDR3 sequences, approximately 40% being singletons. This chain connects TRBV18 to TRBJ2-7, with a tentative D call TRBD2 (5 bases). Source material: breast tumor tissue. This TCR was recovered from a female donor with breast cancer. Some clones in this sample may be carry-over from other donors' samples. The CDR3 DNA is TGTGCCAGCTCACCCGACCTAGCAGTCGAGCAGTACTTC. Its translation: CASSPDLAVEQYF.